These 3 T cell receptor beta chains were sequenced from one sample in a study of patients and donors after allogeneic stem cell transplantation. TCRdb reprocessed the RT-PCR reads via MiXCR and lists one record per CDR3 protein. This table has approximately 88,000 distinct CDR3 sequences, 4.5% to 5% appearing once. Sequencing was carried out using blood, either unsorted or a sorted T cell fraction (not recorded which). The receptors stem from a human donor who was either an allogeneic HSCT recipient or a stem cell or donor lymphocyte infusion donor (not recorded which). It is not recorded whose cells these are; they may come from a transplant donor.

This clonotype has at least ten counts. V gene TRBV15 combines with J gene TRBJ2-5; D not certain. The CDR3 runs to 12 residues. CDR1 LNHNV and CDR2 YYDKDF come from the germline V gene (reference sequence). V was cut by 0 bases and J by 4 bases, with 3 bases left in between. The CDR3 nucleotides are TGTGCCACCAGCAGAGATATAGAGACCCAGTACTTC. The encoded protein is CATSRDIETQYF. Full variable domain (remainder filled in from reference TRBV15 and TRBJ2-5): DAMVIQNPRYQVTQFGKPVTLSCSQTLNHNVMYWYQQKSSQAPKLLFHYYDKDFNNEADTPDNFQSRRPNTSFCFLDIRSPGLGDTAMYLCATSRDIETQYFGPGTRLLVL.

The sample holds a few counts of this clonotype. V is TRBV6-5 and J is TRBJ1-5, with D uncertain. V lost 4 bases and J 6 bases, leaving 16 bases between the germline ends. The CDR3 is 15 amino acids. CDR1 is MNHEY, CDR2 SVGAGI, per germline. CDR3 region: CASSSSLDGVQPQHF. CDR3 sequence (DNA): TGTGCCAGCAGTTCTTCCCTAGATGGGGTTCAGCCCCAGCATTTT.

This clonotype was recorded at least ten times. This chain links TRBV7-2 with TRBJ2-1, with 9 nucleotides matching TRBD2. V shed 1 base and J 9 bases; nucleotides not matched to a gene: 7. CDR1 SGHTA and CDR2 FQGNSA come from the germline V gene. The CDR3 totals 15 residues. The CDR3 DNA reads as TGTGCCAGCAGCTTAGAAGCGGGGGGTACTTTTGAGCAGTTCTTC. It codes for CASSLEAGGTFEQFF.